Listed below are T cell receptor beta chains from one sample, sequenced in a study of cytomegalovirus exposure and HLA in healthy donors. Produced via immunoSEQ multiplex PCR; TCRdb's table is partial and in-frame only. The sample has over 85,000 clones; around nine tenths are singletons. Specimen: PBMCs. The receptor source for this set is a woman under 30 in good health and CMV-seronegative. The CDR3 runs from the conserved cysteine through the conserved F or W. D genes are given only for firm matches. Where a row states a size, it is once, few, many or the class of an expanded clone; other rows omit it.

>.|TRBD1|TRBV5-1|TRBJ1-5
CASSLTGVDQPQHF
TGCGCCAGCAGCTTGACAGGGGTGGACCAGCCCCAGCATTTT
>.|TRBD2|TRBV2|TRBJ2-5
CASRREGREETQYF
TGTGCCAGCAGGAGGGAGGGGAGGGAAGAGACCCAGTACTTC
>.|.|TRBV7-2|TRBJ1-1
CASSSVENTEAFF
TGTGCCAGCAGCTCAGTCGAGAACACTGAAGCTTTCTTT
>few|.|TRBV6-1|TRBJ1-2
CASFPGGNYGYTF
TGTGCCAGCTTCCCTGGGGGGAACTATGGCTACACCTTC
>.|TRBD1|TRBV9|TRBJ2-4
CASSVEVGQGVDIQYF
TGTGCCAGCAGCGTAGAAGTAGGGCAGGGGGTGGACATTCAGTACTTC
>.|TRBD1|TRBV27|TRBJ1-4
CASSFRPGQGNEKLFF
TGTGCCAGCAGTTTTAGACCGGGACAGGGGAATGAAAAACTGTTTTTT
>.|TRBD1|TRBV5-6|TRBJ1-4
CASTGTGFREKLFF
TGTGCCAGCACCGGGACAGGATTTCGGGAAAAACTGTTTTTT
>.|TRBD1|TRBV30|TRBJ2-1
CAWSSYMTGTGRDNEQFF
TGTGCCTGGAGTTCATACATGACCGGGACAGGGAGAGACAATGAGCAGTTCTTC
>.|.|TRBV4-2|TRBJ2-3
CASSQGELGAKTDTQYF
TGTGCCAGCAGCCAAGGTGAGCTGGGGGCCAAAACAGATACGCAGTATTTT
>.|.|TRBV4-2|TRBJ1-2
CASSPPGQGLYGYTF
TGTGCCAGCAGCCCTCCTGGGCAGGGTCTCTATGGCTACACCTTC
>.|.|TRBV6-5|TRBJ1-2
CASSRGGSLAGYTF
TGTGCCAGCAGCCGAGGGGGATCCCTGGCTGGCTACACCTTC